The subject of this entry is one TCR beta chain. Extraction of RNA preceded its reverse transcription into cDNA, which served as the sequencing template. Clones were read by immunoSEQ multiplex PCR, and TCRdb kept only the in-frame ones, dropping some. The sample carries some 98,000 clones, roughly 64% recorded once. The source of the sample is a study of CD8+ T cells in alopecia areata. As for treatment: oral pan-JAK inhibitor, 5-10 mg twice daily. PBMCs yielded sorted CD4+ and CD8+ T cells. The length of the CDR3 is 14 residues. The germline V gene encodes CDR1 MNHEY and CDR2 SMNVEV (reference sequence). V was trimmed by 6 bases and J by 1 base, leaving 10 bases between them.

This receptor was identified in a human donor with alopecia areata. The chain uses TRBV27 and TRBJ2-1; no reliable D call. The sample in question was CD8+ T cells sorted from blood, obtained at week 4, from a patient treated with tofacitinib. The CDR3 sequence: CASRGIVSYNEQFF. CDR3 bases: TGTGCCAGCAGGGGTATCGTGTCCTACAATGAGCAGTTCTTC.